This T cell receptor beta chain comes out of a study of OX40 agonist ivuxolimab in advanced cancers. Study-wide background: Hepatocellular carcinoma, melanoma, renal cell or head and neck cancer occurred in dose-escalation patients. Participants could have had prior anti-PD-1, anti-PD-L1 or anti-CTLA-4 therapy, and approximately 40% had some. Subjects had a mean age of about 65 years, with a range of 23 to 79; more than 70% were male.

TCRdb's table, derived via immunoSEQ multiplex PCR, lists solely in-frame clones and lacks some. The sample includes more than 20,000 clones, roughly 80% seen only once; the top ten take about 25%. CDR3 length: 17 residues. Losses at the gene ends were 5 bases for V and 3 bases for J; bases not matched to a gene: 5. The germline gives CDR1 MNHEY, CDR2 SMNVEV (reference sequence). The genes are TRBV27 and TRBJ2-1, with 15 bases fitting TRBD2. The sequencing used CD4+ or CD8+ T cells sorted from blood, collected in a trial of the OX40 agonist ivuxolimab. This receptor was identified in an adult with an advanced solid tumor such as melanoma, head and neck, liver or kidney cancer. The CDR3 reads CASSQGLAGGFYNEQFF. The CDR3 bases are TGTGCCAGCAGTCAGGGACTAGCGGGGGGTTTCTACAATGAGCAGTTCTTC.